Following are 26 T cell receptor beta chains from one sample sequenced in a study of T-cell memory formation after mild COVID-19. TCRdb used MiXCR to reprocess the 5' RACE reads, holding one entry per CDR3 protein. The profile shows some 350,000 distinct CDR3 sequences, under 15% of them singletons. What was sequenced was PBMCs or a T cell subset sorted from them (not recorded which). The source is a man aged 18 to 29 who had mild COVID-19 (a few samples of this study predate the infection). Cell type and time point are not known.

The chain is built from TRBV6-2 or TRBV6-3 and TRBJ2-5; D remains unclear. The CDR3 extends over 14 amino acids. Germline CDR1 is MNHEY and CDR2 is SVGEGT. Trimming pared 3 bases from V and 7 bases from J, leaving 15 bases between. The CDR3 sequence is CASSYVASPGTQYF. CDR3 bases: TGTGCCAGCAGTTATGTAGCATCCCCCGGGACCCAGTACTTC.

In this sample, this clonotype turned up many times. The CDR3 bases are TGTGCCAGCACGGATTCACCCCTCCACTTT. Its protein product is CASTDSPLHF. The chain uses TRBV27 and TRBJ1-6, with D hard to call. The CDR3 is 10 residues long. The germline V and J ends were trimmed by 7 bases and 8 bases, with 3 bases remaining between them. Germline V gene lookup returns CDR1 MNHEY and CDR2 SMNVEV (reference sequence).

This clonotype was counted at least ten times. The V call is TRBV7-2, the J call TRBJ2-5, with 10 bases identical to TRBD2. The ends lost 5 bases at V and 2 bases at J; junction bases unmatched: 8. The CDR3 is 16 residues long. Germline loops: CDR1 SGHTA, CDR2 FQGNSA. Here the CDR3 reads CASSPSTLAGQETQYF. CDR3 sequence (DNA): TGTGCCAGCAGCCCCTCCACACTAGCGGGGCAAGAGACCCAGTACTTC.

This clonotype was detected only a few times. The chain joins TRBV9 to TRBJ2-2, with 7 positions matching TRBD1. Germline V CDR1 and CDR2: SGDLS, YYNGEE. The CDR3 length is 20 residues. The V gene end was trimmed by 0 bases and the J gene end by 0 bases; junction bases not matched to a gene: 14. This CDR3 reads CASSVVLGPGGQANTGELFF. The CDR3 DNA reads TGTGCCAGCAGCGTAGTTCTGGGGCCCGGTGGACAGGCGAACACCGGGGAGCTGTTTTTT.

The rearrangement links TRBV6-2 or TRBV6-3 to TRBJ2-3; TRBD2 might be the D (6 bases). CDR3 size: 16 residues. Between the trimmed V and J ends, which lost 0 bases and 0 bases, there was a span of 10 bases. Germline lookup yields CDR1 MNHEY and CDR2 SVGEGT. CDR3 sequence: CASSYSNRGSTDTQYF. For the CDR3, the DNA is TGTGCCAGCAGTTACTCGAACCGGGGGAGCACAGATACGCAGTATTTT.

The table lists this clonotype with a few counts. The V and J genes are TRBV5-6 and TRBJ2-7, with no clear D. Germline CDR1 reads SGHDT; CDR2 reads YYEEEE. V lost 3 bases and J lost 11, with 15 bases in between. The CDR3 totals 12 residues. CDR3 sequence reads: CASSSEPRWEYF. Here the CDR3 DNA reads TGTGCCAGCAGCTCTGAACCTCGGTGGGAGTACTTC. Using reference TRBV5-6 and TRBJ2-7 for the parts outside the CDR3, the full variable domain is DAGVTQSPTHLIKTRGQQVTLRCSPKSGHDTVSWYQQALGQGPQFIFQYYEEEERQRGNFPDRFSGHQFPNYSSELNVNALLLGDSALYLCASSSEPRWEYFGPGTRLTVT.

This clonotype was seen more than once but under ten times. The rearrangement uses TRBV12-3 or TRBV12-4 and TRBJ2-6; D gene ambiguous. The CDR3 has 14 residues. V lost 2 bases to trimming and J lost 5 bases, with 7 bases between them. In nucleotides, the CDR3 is TGTGCCAGCAGTTTACGTTCTAGGGCCAACGTCCTGACTTTC. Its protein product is CASSLRSRANVLTF.

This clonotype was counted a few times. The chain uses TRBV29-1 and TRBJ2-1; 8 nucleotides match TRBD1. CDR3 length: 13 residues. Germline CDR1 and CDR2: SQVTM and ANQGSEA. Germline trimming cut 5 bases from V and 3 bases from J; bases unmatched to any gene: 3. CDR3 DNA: TGCAGCGTTCCCGGGACAGGCTACAATGAGCAGTTCTTC. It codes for CSVPGTGYNEQFF.

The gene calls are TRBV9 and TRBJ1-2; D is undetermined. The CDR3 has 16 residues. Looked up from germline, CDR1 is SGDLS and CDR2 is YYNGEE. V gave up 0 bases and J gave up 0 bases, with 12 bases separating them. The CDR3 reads CASSVVPAGANYGYTF. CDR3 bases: TGTGCCAGCAGCGTAGTTCCCGCTGGGGCTAACTATGGCTACACCTTC.

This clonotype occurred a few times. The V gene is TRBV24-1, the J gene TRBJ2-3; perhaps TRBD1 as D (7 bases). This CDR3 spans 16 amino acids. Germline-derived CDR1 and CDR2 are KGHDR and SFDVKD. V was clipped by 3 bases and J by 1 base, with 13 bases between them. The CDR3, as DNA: TGTGCCACCAGTGATAACAGGGGCGGGGGCACAGATACGCAGTATTTT. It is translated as CATSDNRGGGTDTQYF.

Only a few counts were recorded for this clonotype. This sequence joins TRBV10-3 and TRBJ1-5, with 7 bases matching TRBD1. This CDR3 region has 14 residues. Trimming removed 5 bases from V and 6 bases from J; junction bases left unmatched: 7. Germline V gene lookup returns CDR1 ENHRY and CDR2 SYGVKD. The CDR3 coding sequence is TGTGCCATCAGTAAGGACAGGAAAGGTCAGCCCCAGCATTTT. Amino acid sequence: CAISKDRKGQPQHF.

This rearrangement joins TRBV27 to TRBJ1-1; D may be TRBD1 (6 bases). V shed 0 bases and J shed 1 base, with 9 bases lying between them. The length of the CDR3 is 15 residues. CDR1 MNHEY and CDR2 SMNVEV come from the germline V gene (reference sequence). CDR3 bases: TGTGCCAGCAGTTTATCGGTCAGGGGGAACACTGAAGCTTTCTTT. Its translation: CASSLSVRGNTEAFF.

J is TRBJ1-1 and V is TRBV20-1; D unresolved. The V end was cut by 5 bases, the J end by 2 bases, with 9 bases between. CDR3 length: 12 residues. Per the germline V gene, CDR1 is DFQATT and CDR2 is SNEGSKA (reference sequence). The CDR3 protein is CSALDFNTEAFF. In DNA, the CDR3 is TGCAGTGCTCTAGACTTTAACACTGAAGCTTTCTTT.

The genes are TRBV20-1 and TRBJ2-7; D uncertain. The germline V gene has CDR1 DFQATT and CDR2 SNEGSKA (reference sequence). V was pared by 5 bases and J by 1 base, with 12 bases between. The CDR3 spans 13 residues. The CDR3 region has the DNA TGCAGTGCTCGACCGAGAACGTCCTACGAGCAGTACGTC. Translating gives CSARPRTSYEQYV.

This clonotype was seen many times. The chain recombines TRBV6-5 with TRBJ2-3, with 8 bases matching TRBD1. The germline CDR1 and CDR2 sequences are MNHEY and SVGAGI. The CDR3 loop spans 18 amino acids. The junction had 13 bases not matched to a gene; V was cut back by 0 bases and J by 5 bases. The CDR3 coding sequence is TGTGCCAGCAGTTACTCAACAGGGGGGTTCGGGAAGGTAGATACGCAGTATTTT. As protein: CASSYSTGGFGKVDTQYF.

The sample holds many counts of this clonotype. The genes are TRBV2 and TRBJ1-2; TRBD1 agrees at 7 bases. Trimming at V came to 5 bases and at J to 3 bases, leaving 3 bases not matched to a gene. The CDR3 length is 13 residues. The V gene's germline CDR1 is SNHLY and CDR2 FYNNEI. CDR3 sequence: CASSLGTDYGYTF. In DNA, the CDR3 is TGTGCCAGCAGTTTAGGGACAGACTATGGCTACACCTTC.

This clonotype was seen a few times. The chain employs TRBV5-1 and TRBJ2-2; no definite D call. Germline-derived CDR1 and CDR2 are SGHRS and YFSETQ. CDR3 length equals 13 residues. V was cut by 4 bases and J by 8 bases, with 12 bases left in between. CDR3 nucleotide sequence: TGCGCCAGCAGCCACACCCCTGAAGGGGAGCTGTTTTTT. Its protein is CASSHTPEGELFF.

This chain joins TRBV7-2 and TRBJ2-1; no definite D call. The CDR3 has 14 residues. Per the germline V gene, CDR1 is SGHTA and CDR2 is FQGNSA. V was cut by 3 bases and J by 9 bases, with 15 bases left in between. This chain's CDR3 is CASSLMDRLSEQFF. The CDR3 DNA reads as TGTGCCAGCAGCTTGATGGACCGGTTAAGTGAGCAGTTCTTC. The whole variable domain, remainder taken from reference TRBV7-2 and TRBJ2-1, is GAGVSQSPSNKVTEKGKDVELRCDPISGHTALYWYRQSLGQGLEFLIYFQGNSAPDKSGLPSDRFSAERTGGSVSTLTIQRTQQEDSAVYLCASSLMDRLSEQFFGPGTRLTVL.

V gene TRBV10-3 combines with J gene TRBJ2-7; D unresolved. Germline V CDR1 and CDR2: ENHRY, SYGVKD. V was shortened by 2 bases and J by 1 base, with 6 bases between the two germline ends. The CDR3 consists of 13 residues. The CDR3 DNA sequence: TGTGCCATCAGTGAGGGGTCTTCCTACGAGCAGTACGTC. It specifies CAISEGSSYEQYV.

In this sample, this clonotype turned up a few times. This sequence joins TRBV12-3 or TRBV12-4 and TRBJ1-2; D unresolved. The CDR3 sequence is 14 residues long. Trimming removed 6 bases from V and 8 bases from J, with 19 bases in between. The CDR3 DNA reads TGTGCCAGCAGCCACGGGAGGGTCCGACGGGGCTACACCTTC. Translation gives CASSHGRVRRGYTF.

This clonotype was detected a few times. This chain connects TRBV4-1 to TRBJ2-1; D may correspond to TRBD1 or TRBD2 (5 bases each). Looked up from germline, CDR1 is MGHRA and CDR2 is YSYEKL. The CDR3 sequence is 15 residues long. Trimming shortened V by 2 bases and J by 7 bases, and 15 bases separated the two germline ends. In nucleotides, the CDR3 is TGCGCCAGCAGCCAAAGGGACCTGGTCGGAAATGAGCAGTTCTTC. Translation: CASSQRDLVGNEQFF.

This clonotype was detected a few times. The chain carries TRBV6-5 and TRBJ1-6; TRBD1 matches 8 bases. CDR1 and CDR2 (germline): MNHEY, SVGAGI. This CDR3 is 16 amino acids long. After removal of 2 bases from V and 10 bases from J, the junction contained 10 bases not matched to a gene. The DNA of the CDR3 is TGTGCCAGCAGTTACGGGCAGGGGGCTGGGGGATCACCCCTCCACTTT. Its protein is CASSYGQGAGGSPLHF.

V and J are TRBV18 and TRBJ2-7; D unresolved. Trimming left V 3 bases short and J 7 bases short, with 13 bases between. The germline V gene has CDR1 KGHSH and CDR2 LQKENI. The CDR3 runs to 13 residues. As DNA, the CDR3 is TGTGCCAGCTCACCTGGCCTTAACGATGAGCAGTACGTC. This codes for CASSPGLNDEQYV.

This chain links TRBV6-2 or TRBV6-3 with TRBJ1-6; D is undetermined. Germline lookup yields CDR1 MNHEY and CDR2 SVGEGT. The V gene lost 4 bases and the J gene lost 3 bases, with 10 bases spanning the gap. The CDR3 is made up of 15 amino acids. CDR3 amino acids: CASSSTWDYNSPLHF. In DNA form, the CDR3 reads TGTGCCAGCAGTTCGACCTGGGACTATAATTCACCCCTCCACTTT.

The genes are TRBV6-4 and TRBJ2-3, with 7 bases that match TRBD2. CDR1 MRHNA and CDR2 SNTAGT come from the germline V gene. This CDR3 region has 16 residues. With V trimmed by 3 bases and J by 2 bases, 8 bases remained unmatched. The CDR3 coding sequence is TGTGCCAGCAGTGAGAGGGTAGCGGGCTCCACAGATACGCAGTATTTT. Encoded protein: CASSERVAGSTDTQYF.

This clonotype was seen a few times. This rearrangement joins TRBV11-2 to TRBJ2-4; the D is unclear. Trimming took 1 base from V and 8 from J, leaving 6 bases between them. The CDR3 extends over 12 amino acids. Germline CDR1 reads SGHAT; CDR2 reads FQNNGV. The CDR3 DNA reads TGTGCCAGCAGCTTAGTCTTGGACATTCAGTACTTC. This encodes CASSLVLDIQYF.